This entry is about one TCR beta chain. The target antigen is unknown. These data belong to a study of beta chain features in type 1 diabetes. About the study: On cell yields, gender and age, patients and healthy donors were similar.

As every portion of the isolated RNA was reverse transcribed, the sequencing read expressed TCRB transcripts. Mean read depth for naive, central memory and regulatory T cell samples was several million reads. This table comes from immunoSEQ multiplex PCR, and its TCRdb copy is limited to in-frame clones, with some not included. The sample carries about 150,000 clones, 11% recorded once. Study results and limitations: Patients showed naive, central memory and Treg TCRB repertoires that appeared more similar than those of healthy donors.

Sequences were obtained from central memory CD4+ T cells from blood. The source of this sequence is a man aged 18 to 30 in good health.

CDR3 in amino acids: CASSESMGSGPNTEAFF. The CDR3 region has the DNA TGTGCCAGCAGTGAAAGCATGGGGTCCGGCCCAAACACTGAAGCTTTCTTT. This sequence joins TRBV6-1 and TRBJ1-1; D not certain. This CDR3 has 17 residues. V lost 2 bases and J 2 bases, leaving 18 bases between the germline ends. Germline V gene lookup returns CDR1 MNHNS and CDR2 SASEGT.